Below are 22 T cell receptor beta chains sequenced from a single sample in a study of CD8 T cells in ankylosing spondylitis. TCRdb re-derived calls from the 5' RACE reads in MiXCR, one entry per CDR3 protein. The table has approximately 300,000 distinct CDR3 sequences, about 19% seen once; the top ten hold 7.8%. The sample taken for sequencing was blood, either unsorted or a sorted T cell fraction (not recorded which). The source is a male donor with ankylosing spondylitis or in good health (not recorded which).

The chain is built from TRBV20-1 and TRBJ2-7, with D perhaps TRBD1 (6 bases). Germline V gene lookup returns CDR1 DFQATT and CDR2 SNEGSKA (reference sequence). This CDR3 contains 13 residues. V shed 3 bases and J shed 0 bases, with 9 bases lying between them. CDR3 DNA: TGCAGTGCTAGCAACAGGGCCTCCTACGAGCAGTACGTC. Translated: CSASNRASYEQYV.

This clonotype turned up a few times. The chain is built from TRBV3-1 and TRBJ1-4; D may be TRBD1 (6 bases). Between the trimmed V and J ends, which lost 1 base and 7 bases, there was a span of 13 bases. Germline V CDR1 and CDR2: LGHDT, YNNKEL (reference sequence). The CDR3 loop spans 15 amino acids. This CDR3 is CASSQARGAGEKLFF. The DNA of the CDR3 is TGTGCCAGCAGCCAAGCGAGGGGGGCTGGTGAAAAACTGTTTTTT.

This clonotype occurred a few times. The gene calls are TRBV6-2 or TRBV6-3 and TRBJ2-2; 10 nucleotides align to TRBD2. The V gene end was trimmed by 0 bases and the J gene end by 7 bases; junction bases not matched to a gene: 2. The CDR3 is made up of 15 amino acids. Germline V CDR1 and CDR2: MNHEY, SVGEGT. CDR3 in DNA: TGTGCCAGCAGTTACTCGGGACTAGCGTTCGGGGAGCTGTTTTTT. Translation gives CASSYSGLAFGELFF.

There are many counts of this clonotype. For the CDR3, the DNA is TGTGCCACCCATCAGGGAACGGCCTATAATTCACCCCTCCACTTT. Translation gives CATHQGTAYNSPLHF. V and J are TRBV10-3 and TRBJ1-6; a weak D match, TRBD1 (5 bases). The V end lost 10 bases, the J end lost 2 bases, and 15 bases lay between the germline ends. CDR1 is ENHRY and CDR2 is SYGVKD in the germline V gene. This CDR3 spans 15 amino acids.

Remarks on this clonotype: One end of the junction is discordant with germline, which a read error may explain. The chain recombines TRBV2 with TRBJ2-2; 10 nucleotides align to TRBD1. Germline-derived CDR1 and CDR2 are SNHLY and FYNNEI. CDR3 length: 16 residues. CDR3 loop: CASSTTGGGVTRELFF. The CDR3 DNA reads TGTGCCAGTAGCACGACAGGGGGCGGGGTCACCAGGGAGCTGTTTTTT.

This clonotype was seen a few times. The rearrangement links TRBV2 to TRBJ2-5; maybe TRBD2 (5 bases). V was cut by 6 bases and J by 5 bases, with 16 bases left in between. Germline CDR1 SNHLY, CDR2 FYNNEI. The CDR3 consists of 14 residues. The CDR3 region is CASRSTAGGETQYF. In DNA form, the CDR3 reads TGTGCCAGCAGATCCACGGCGGGCGGGGAGACCCAGTACTTC.

The sample holds a few counts of this clonotype. This sequence joins TRBV7-8 and TRBJ2-7, with 12 bases lining up with TRBD2. V shed 4 bases, J shed 1 base, and the junction held 8 bases outside the gene matches. CDR1 SGHVS and CDR2 FQNEAQ come from the germline V gene. This CDR3 is 17 amino acids long. CDR3 in DNA: TGTGCCAGCAGCTCTAGGACTAGCGGGATAGTATCCTACGAGCAGTACGTC. Translating gives CASSSRTSGIVSYEQYV.

This clonotype occurred many times. The CDR3 region is CASSLEQPNTEAFF. For the CDR3, the DNA is TGCGCCAGCAGCTTGGAACAACCGAACACTGAAGCTTTCTTT. The gene calls are TRBV5-1 and TRBJ1-1; D is unresolved. V dropped 0 bases and J dropped 1 base, with 7 bases sitting between them. Germline-derived CDR1 and CDR2 are SGHRS and YFSETQ. CDR3 size: 14 residues.

The chain carries TRBV6-1 and TRBJ2-7; D is perhaps TRBD2 (5 bases). The germline CDR1 and CDR2 sequences are MNHNS and SASEGT. V gave up 4 bases and J gave up 0 bases, with 7 bases separating them. This CDR3 comprises 13 residues. The CDR3 bases are TGTGCCAGCAGTGCGGGGAACTCCTACGAGCAGTACGTC. Protein: CASSAGNSYEQYV.

CDR3 in DNA: TGTGCCAGCAGCTCCGGTACTCTCCGGGACTATTCAAAAGAGACCCAGTACTTC. Translating gives CASSSGTLRDYSKETQYF. This sequence joins TRBV7-8 and TRBJ2-5, with 7 bases identical to TRBD2. Germline V CDR1 and CDR2: SGHVS, FQNEAQ. The CDR3 spans 18 residues. Germline trimming cut 4 bases from V and 3 bases from J; bases unmatched to any gene: 17. The entire variable domain, with the rest obtained from reference TRBV7-8 and TRBJ2-5, is as follows: GAGVSQSPRYKVAKRGQDVALRCDPISGHVSLFWYQQALGQGPEFLTYFQNEAQLDKSGLPSDRFFAERPEGSVSTLKIQRTQQEDSAVYLCASSSGTLRDYSKETQYFGPGTRLLVL.

V usage is TRBV28 and J usage is TRBJ2-2; D is perhaps TRBD1 (7 bases). The germline V gene has CDR1 MDHEN and CDR2 SYDVKM. The length of the CDR3 is 16 residues. The germline V and J ends were trimmed by 5 bases and 1 base, with 14 bases remaining between them. CDR3 sequence reads: CASSPRQGGNTGELFF. CDR3 DNA sequence: TGTGCCAGCAGTCCTCGACAGGGAGGGAACACCGGGGAGCTGTTTTTT.

This sequence joins TRBV20-1 and TRBJ2-3; 8 bases fit TRBD2. The CDR3 runs to 14 residues. Germline values: CDR1 DFQATT, CDR2 SNEGSKA (reference sequence). This chain's CDR3 is CSSNSGKSTDTQYF. The DNA of the CDR3 is TGCAGCTCCAATAGCGGGAAGAGCACAGATACGCAGTATTTT.

The rearrangement uses TRBV3-1 and TRBJ2-3; D is unclear. CDR3 length equals 14 residues. The germline gives CDR1 LGHDT, CDR2 YNNKEL (reference sequence). Trimming left V 1 base short and J 8 bases short, with 13 bases between. CDR3 DNA: TGTGCCAGCAGCCAAGCTCTACGCGACGGTACGCAGTATTTT. Its protein is CASSQALRDGTQYF.

The chain has TRBV20-1 and TRBJ2-3; D may be TRBD2 (5 bases). From germline, CDR1 is DFQATT and CDR2 SNEGSKA (reference sequence). The CDR3 totals 12 residues. V was pared by 6 bases and J by 2 bases, with 9 bases between. CDR3 sequence: CSAPDFTDTQYF. The CDR3 region has the DNA TGCAGTGCGCCGGACTTCACAGATACGCAGTATTTT.

The chain employs TRBV6-1 and TRBJ1-4; 7 nucleotides match TRBD1. The J segment lost 7 bases and the V segment lost 5 bases, leaving 7 bases of the junction unmatched. The CDR3 covers 14 residues. Germline CDR1 and CDR2: MNHNS and SASEGT. As DNA, the CDR3 is TGTGCCAGCAGTCGCACAGGGGTCGCTGAAAAACTGTTTTTT. This encodes CASSRTGVAEKLFF.

There are many counts of this clonotype. This chain connects TRBV7-6 to TRBJ2-2; 9 bases align to TRBD1. From germline, CDR1 is SGHVS and CDR2 FNYEAQ. The CDR3 sequence is 16 residues long. V dropped 6 bases and J dropped 6; count of bases not matched to a gene: 11. In nucleotides, the CDR3 is TGTGCCAGCAGTTACACATCAGGACAGGGGCCCGGGGAGCTGTTTTTT. Residues: CASSYTSGQGPGELFF. Based on the CDR3 plus reference TRBV7-6 and TRBJ2-2, the full variable domain is GAGVSQSPRYKVTKRGQDVALRCDPISGHVSLYWYRQALGQGPEFLTYFNYEAQQDKSGLPNDRFSAERPEGSISTLTIQRTEQRDSAMYRCASSYTSGQGPGELFFGEGSRLTVL.

This clonotype was picked up a small number of times. This chain connects TRBV6-5 to TRBJ1-1; D ambiguous. The V gene's germline CDR1 is MNHEY and CDR2 SVGAGI. Trimming shortened V by 2 bases and J by 1 base, and 5 bases separated the two germline ends. The CDR3 consists of 13 residues. The CDR3 DNA sequence: TGTGCCAGCAGTTACGGGAAGAACACTGAAGCTTTCTTT. The encoded protein is CASSYGKNTEAFF.

The V call is TRBV28, the J call TRBJ2-5, with D hard to call. The V gene lost 2 bases and the J gene lost 9 bases, with 7 bases spanning the gap. The CDR3 length is 11 residues. The germline V gene encodes CDR1 MDHEN and CDR2 SYDVKM. CDR3 in amino acids: CASSLTDSQYF. The CDR3 DNA is TGTGCCAGCAGTTTAACCGACTCCCAGTACTTC. Together with reference TRBV28 and TRBJ2-5, the CDR3 gives the full variable domain: DVKVTQSSRYLVKRTGEKVFLECVQDMDHENMFWYRQDPGLGLRLIYFSYDVKMKEKGDIPEGYSVSREKKERFSLILESASTNQTSMYLCASSLTDSQYFGPGTRLLVL.

The rearrangement uses TRBV12-3 or TRBV12-4 and TRBJ2-2, with D maybe TRBD2 (6 bases). Trimming cost V 5 bases and J 6 bases, with 13 bases left between them. The CDR3 length is 14 residues. The CDR3 coding sequence is TGTGCCAGCAGTATGGGACTTTCCGCCGGGGAGCTGTTTTTT. This gives the protein CASSMGLSAGELFF.

This clonotype was counted only a few times. The genes are TRBV6-2 or TRBV6-3 and TRBJ2-6; 8 bases match TRBD1. J gave up 2 bases and V 7 bases, and 10 bases lay outside the gene matches. This CDR3 spans 17 amino acids. Germline V CDR1 and CDR2: MNHEY, SVGEGT. In DNA form, the CDR3 reads TGTGCCAGCAACCCCCGGACAGGGCTAACTGGGGCCAACGTCCTGACTTTC. Translated, it gives CASNPRTGLTGANVLTF.

This clonotype was detected a few times. The gene calls are TRBV20-1 and TRBJ2-5, with D possibly called TRBD1 or TRBD2 (5 bases each). V was cut by 4 bases and J by 2 bases, with 14 bases left in between. The CDR3 spans 14 residues. Germline V gene sequence: CDR1 DFQATT, CDR2 SNEGSKA (reference sequence). The CDR3 sequence: CSAMDRGGQETQYF. CDR3 in DNA: TGCAGTGCTATGGACCGGGGCGGTCAAGAGACCCAGTACTTC.

The chain links TRBV29-1 to TRBJ1-1; 8 positions agree with TRBD1. Trimming removed 7 bases from V and 1 base from J; junction bases left unmatched: 5. CDR1 and CDR2 (germline): SQVTM, ANQGSEA. CDR3 length: 13 residues. CDR3 sequence: CSAKTGGNTEAFF. As DNA, the CDR3 is TGCAGCGCCAAAACAGGGGGGAACACTGAAGCTTTCTTT.